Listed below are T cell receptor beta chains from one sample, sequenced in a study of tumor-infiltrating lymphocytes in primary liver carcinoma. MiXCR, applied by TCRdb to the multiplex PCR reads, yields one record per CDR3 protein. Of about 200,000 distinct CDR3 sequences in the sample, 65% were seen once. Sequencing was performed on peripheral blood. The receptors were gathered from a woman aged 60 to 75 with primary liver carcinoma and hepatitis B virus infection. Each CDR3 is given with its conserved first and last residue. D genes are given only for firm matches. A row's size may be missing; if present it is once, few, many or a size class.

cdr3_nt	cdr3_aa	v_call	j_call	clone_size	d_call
TGTGCCAGCAGTTTAAGACAGAACTCCTACGAGCAGTACTTC	CASSLRQNSYEQYF	TRBV12-3/TRBV12-4	TRBJ2-7	few	NA
TGTGCCAGCATCCCCACAGGGAAAAAAGAGACTCAGTACTTC	CASIPTGKKETQYF	TRBV11-2	TRBJ2-5	NA	NA
TGTGCCAACAGCTCGACAGGGGTATCCTATGGCTACACCTTC	CANSSTGVSYGYTF	TRBV5-8	TRBJ1-2	few	TRBD1
TGTGTCAGTAGCTTAGAAGCGCAGATAATGAACACTGAAGCTTTCTTT	CVSSLEAQIMNTEAFF	TRBV11-2	TRBJ1-1	few	NA
TGCGCCAGCGGCCAAGAGGTTCCTTCTAATGAAAAACTGTTTTTT	CASGQEVPSNEKLFF	TRBV4-1	TRBJ1-4	NA	NA
TGTGCCAGCAGCCAAGATCCGACAGGGGACTACGAGCAATACTTC	CASSQDPTGDYEQYF	TRBV4-2	TRBJ2-7	NA	NA
TGTGCCAGCATCCCCGACACTTACAATGAGCAGTTCTTC	CASIPDTYNEQFF	TRBV12-3/TRBV12-4	TRBJ2-1	many	NA
TGTGCCAGCAGTGAGACAGGGGGATACACTGAAGCTTTCTTT	CASSETGGYTEAFF	TRBV28	TRBJ1-1	NA	TRBD1
TGCGCCAGCAGCTTGGGAACCCACAATGAGCAGTTCTTC	CASSLGTHNEQFF	TRBV5-1	TRBJ2-1	NA	NA
TGTGCCAGCAGCTTGAGACCGGGACAGCTGAACACTGAAGCTTTCTTT	CASSLRPGQLNTEAFF	TRBV5-5	TRBJ1-1	many	TRBD1
TGTGCCAACATCTTAGAAGCCCTTGGAGAGCAGTACTTC	CANILEALGEQYF	TRBV11-2	TRBJ2-7	NA	NA
TGTTCCAGCGGCCTGCGACGGGGAAATACGCAGTATTTT	CSSGLRRGNTQYF	TRBV11-2	TRBJ2-3	NA	NA
TGTGCCAGCAGGAGGGACACAAACGCGCCATCCTACAATGAGCAGTTCTTC	CASRRDTNAPSYNEQFF	TRBV6-5	TRBJ2-1	many	NA
TGTCCCAGCAGCAACGGGAGGGCCAACTACGAGCAGTACTTC	CPSSNGRANYEQYF	TRBV6-5	TRBJ2-7	NA	TRBD2
TGTGCCAGCGGCCTTATGACAGTACAAGAGACCCAGTACTTC	CASGLMTVQETQYF	TRBV11-2	TRBJ2-5	NA	NA
TGTGCCAGCAGTTTGGGGCTGATGGGCATTCAGTACTTC	CASSLGLMGIQYF	TRBV12-3/TRBV12-4	TRBJ2-4	many	NA
TGTGCCAGCAGCCCTCAAAGGGGAGATAGGGGCTGCACCTTC	CASSPQRGDRGCTF	TRBV11-2	TRBJ1-2	many	NA
TGTGCTAGCAGCCCCCGACTAGCGGGACTGAGTTACAATGAGCAGTTCTTC	CASSPRLAGLSYNEQFF	TRBV11-2	TRBJ2-1	NA	TRBD2
TGTGCCAGCAGCTTGGTGAGGCTCTCCTCCTACAATGAGCAGTTCTTC	CASSLVRLSSYNEQFF	TRBV11-1	TRBJ2-1	NA	NA
TGCAGCGTTGTTGGCAGGGAAGGAAACACCATATATTTT	CSVVGREGNTIYF	TRBV29-1	TRBJ1-3	many	NA
TGTGCCAGCAGTTTCCGCGCATCAACGGGTTACGAGCAGTACTTC	CASSFRASTGYEQYF	TRBV12-3/TRBV12-4	TRBJ2-7	many	NA
TGTGCCAGCCTAGAAAGCGGGAGCATCAATGAGCAGTTCTTC	CASLESGSINEQFF	TRBV11-2	TRBJ2-1	NA	TRBD2
TGCAGCGTTGCCGGGCCCCTGGCGGGAGTAGCCTACGAGCAGTACTTC	CSVAGPLAGVAYEQYF	TRBV29-1	TRBJ2-7	many	TRBD2
TGTGCCAGCAGTTTAGTGGGGCAGGGATACTATGGCTACACCTTC	CASSLVGQGYYGYTF	TRBV28	TRBJ1-2	many	NA
TGTGCCAGCAACCGCGGAGAGAAGACAAACTATGGCTACACCTTC	CASNRGEKTNYGYTF	TRBV28	TRBJ1-2	NA	NA
TGTGCCAGCAGCTCCCCAGGGGGACTTAGCCAAGAGACCCAGTACTTC	CASSSPGGLSQETQYF	TRBV5-6	TRBJ2-5	NA	NA
TGTGCCAGCAGCCAAGATTCAGCGGGAGGTTCCTACGAGCAGTACTTC	CASSQDSAGGSYEQYF	TRBV4-2	TRBJ2-7	many	TRBD2